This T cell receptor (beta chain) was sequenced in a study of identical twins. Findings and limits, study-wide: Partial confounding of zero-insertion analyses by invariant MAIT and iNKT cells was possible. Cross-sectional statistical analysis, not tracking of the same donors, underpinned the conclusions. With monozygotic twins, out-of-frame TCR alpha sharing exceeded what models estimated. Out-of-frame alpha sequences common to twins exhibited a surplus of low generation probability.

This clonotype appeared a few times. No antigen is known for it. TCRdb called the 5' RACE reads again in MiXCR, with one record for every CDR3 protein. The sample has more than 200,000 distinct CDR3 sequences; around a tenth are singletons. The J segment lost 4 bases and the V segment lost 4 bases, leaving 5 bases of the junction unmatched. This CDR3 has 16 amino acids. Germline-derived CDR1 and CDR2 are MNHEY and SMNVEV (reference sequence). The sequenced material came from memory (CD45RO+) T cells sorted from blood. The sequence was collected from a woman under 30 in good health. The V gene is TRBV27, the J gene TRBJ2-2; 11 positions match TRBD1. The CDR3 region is CASSSSGTGGTGELFF. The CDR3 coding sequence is TGTGCCAGCAGTTCCTCCGGGACAGGGGGCACCGGGGAGCTGTTTTTT.